This T cell receptor beta chain stems from a study of CD8+ T cells in alopecia areata. The wider study: Tofacitinib lasted 6 to 18 months, then 6 months off drug.

cDNA serving as the sequencing template came from extracted, reverse transcribed RNA. Profiling relied on immunoSEQ multiplex PCR, and the TCRdb table lists in-frame clones only, not all of them. The repertoire holds 200,000 to 250,000 clones, with roughly two fifths as singletons. Losses at the gene ends were 1 base for V and 7 bases for J; bases not matched to a gene: 13. The CDR3 length is 18 residues. Germline V gene sequence: CDR1 SGHTA, CDR2 FQGNSA. This clone appeared a single time. Treatment described: oral pan-JAK inhibitor, 5-10 mg twice daily. The chain joins TRBV7-2 to TRBJ1-4; 9 positions match TRBD1. Sequenced material: CD4+ T cells sorted from blood, taken between weeks 30 and 35, from a patient treated with tofacitinib. This sequence was found in a human donor with alopecia areata. The CDR3 bases are TGTGCCAGCAGCTTAGATTTGTTGGGACAGGGCGGCGGTGAAAAACTGTTTTTT. Protein: CASSLDLLGQGGGEKLFF.